The 7 T cell receptor beta chains given below trace back to one sample, sequenced in a study of CD8 T cells in ankylosing spondylitis. TCRdb itself ran the 5' RACE reads through MiXCR, one entry per CDR3 protein. Here the sample spans tens of thousands of distinct CDR3 sequences, about 5% being singletons. The source material was blood, either unsorted or a sorted T cell fraction (not recorded which). These receptors were obtained from a male donor with ankylosing spondylitis or in good health (not recorded which).

This clonotype appeared many times. The CDR3: CASSDRGQFF. Written as DNA, the CDR3 is TGTGCCAGCAGCGACCGCGGGCAGTTCTTC. The gene calls are TRBV6-2 or TRBV6-3 and TRBJ2-1; D remains ambiguous. The CDR3 contains 10 residues. V lost 6 bases and J lost 12, with 9 bases in between. Looked up from germline, CDR1 is MNHEY and CDR2 is SVGEGT.

This clonotype was detected many times. The J gene is TRBJ2-1, the V gene TRBV7-9; perhaps TRBD2 as D (5 bases). V lost 5 bases and J 5 bases, leaving 16 bases between the germline ends. The CDR3 spans 15 residues. Germline assignment: CDR1 SEHNR and CDR2 FQNEAQ (reference sequence). CDR3 sequence: CASSHWASGDNEQFF. The CDR3 region has the DNA TGTGCCAGCAGCCATTGGGCGAGCGGTGACAATGAGCAGTTCTTC.

Ten or more counts support this clonotype. One end of the junction varies from germline; a read error may be responsible. This rearrangement joins TRBV18 to TRBJ2-1; 7 nucleotides match TRBD1. The CDR3 has 14 residues. Germline V gene data show CDR1 as KGHSH and CDR2 as LQKENI. CDR3 region: CASSPRTGDNEQFF. CDR3 in DNA: TGTGCCAGCTCTCCACGGACAGGAGACAATGAGCAGTTCTTC. Variable domain in full (rest from reference TRBV18 and TRBJ2-1): NAGVMQNPRHLVRRRGQEARLRCSPMKGHSHVYWYRQLPEEGLKFMVYLQKENIIDESGMPKERFSAEFPKEGPSILRIQQVVRGDSAAYFCASSPRTGDNEQFFGPGTRLTVL.

Many counts were recorded for this clonotype. The rearrangement joins TRBV12-3 or TRBV12-4 to TRBJ1-5; D ambiguous. CDR3 size: 12 residues. V dropped 5 bases and J dropped 1 base, with 3 bases sitting between them. DNA of the CDR3: TGTGCCAGCAGTGGCAGCAATCAGCCCCAGCATTTT. It encodes CASSGSNQPQHF.

In nucleotides, the CDR3 is TGCAGTGCTAGTGGCGAGGGTCCGGGTTTAGGTACTGAAGCTTTCTTT. Protein sequence: CSASGEGPGLGTEAFF. V and J are TRBV20-1 and TRBJ1-1; no clear D. Germline V gene data show CDR1 as DFQATT and CDR2 as SNEGSKA (reference sequence). The CDR3 totals 16 residues. Trimming took off 3 bases at V and 5 bases at J, with 22 bases between the two ends.

In this sample, this clonotype turned up many times. This chain uses TRBV6-2 or TRBV6-3 with TRBJ2-1; TRBD2 matches at 9 bases. CDR3 length: 14 residues. Germline CDR1 MNHEY, CDR2 SVGEGT. With V trimmed by 8 bases and J by 4 bases, 6 bases remained unmatched. The CDR3 sequence: CASHSGGAYNEQFF. CDR3 nucleotide sequence: TGTGCCAGCCATAGCGGGGGAGCATACAATGAGCAGTTCTTC.

V gene TRBV7-9 combines with J gene TRBJ2-7, with D perhaps assigned TRBD1 or TRBD2 (5 bases each). This CDR3 is built from 12 residues. Looked up from germline, CDR1 is SEHNR and CDR2 is FQNEAQ (reference sequence). The V gene lost 5 bases and the J gene lost 4 bases, with 9 bases spanning the gap. CDR3 amino acids: CASSTRGYEQYF. CDR3 in DNA: TGTGCCAGCAGCACTAGGGGATACGAGCAGTACTTC.